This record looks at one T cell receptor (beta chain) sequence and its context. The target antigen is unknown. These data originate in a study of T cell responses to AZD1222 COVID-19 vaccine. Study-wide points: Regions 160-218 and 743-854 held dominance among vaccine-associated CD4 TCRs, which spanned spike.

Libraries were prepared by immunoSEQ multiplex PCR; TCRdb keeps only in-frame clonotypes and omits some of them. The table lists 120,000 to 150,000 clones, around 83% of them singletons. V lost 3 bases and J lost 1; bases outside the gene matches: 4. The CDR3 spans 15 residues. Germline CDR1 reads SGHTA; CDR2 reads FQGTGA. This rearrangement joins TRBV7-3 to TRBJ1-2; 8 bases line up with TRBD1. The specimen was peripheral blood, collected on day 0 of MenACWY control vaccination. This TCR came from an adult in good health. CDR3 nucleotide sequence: TGTGCCAGCAGCTTCTGGACAGGGAATAACTATGGCTACACCTTC. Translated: CASSFWTGNNYGYTF.